This TCR beta chain was identified during a study of blood T cell repertoires in COVID-19. Data came from immunoSEQ multiplex PCR; TCRdb stores just in-frame clones and leaves some out. Counted here are roughly 66,000 clones, 82% occurring once; the ten biggest clones make up about 6.9%. The CDR3 has 13 amino acids. V was clipped by 3 bases and J by 0 bases, with 6 bases between them. Per the germline V gene, CDR1 is SGDLS and CDR2 is YYNGEE. Sequencing input: peripheral blood. This sequence was found in a man in his 60s with acute or convalescent COVID-19. This chain uses TRBV9 with TRBJ1-2; no reliable D call. CDR3 in amino acids: CASSERSNYGYTF. Here the CDR3 DNA reads TGTGCCAGCAGCGAGCGGTCTAACTATGGCTACACCTTC. Full variable domain (outside the CDR3, taken from reference TRBV9 and TRBJ1-2): DSGVTQTPKHLITATGQRVTLRCSPRSGDLSVYWYQQSLDQGLQFLIQYYNGEERAKGNILERFSAQQFPDLHSELNLSSLELGDSALYFCASSERSNYGYTFGSGTRLTVV.